The 6 T cell receptor beta chains below all came from one sample that was sequenced in a study of beta chain features in type 1 diabetes listed by TCRdb under 2018. The library came from the immunoSEQ multiplex PCR assay. The High Capacity cDNA Reverse Transcription Kit was used to reverse transcribe all of the isolated RNA, meaning that expressed TCRB transcripts were what got sequenced. This is the immuneACCESS table as TCRdb keeps it, with only in-frame sequences that have V and J called. A part of the clones is gone; compared with another copy, unresolved V genes explain less than half, and the rest is unexplained. The table for this sample lists hundreds of thousands of clones; approximately 15% of them were counted only once. The leading ten clones occupy less than 0.04% of the sample. The sequenced material came from naive CD4+ T cells from blood. The cell subset or site label here, explained by the study, means: true naive CD4+ T cells. The receptor source for this set is a man aged 25-45 years in good health.

Only a few counts were recorded for this clone. V usage is TRBV29-1 and J usage is TRBJ2-3, with D unclear. V lost 4 bases to trimming and J lost 1 base, with 9 bases between them. The germline V gene encodes CDR1 SQVTM and CDR2 ANQGSEA. This CDR3 is built from 13 residues. The CDR3 nucleotides are TGCAGCGTTGTGGTTGGAGGCACAGATACGCAGTATTTT. Translating gives CSVVVGGTDTQYF.

This clone has only a few counts. The rearrangement links TRBV30 to TRBJ2-7; no definite D call. This CDR3 spans 16 amino acids. V dropped 2 bases and J dropped 5 bases, with 22 bases sitting between them. Per the germline V gene, CDR1 is GTSNPN and CDR2 is SVGIG (reference sequence). This chain's CDR3 is CAWSPRVLGSLNEQYV. The CDR3 coding sequence is TGTGCCTGGAGTCCCCGTGTCCTAGGAAGCTTGAACGAGCAGTACGTC.

This clone was picked up a small number of times. This chain links TRBV6-5 with TRBJ2-1, with 10 nucleotides matching TRBD1. The germline V gene encodes CDR1 MNHEY and CDR2 SVGAGI. Germline trimming cut 1 base from V and 8 bases from J; bases unmatched to any gene: 5. CDR3 length: 15 amino acids. For the CDR3, the DNA is TGTGCCAGCAGTTACTGGGACAGGGGTAGGGATGAGCAGTTCTTC. Its protein is CASSYWDRGRDEQFF.

This chain joins TRBV30 and TRBJ1-2; TRBD1 might be the D (6 bases). Trimming removed 1 base at V and 7 bases at J, with 10 bases between. Germline CDR1 and CDR2: GTSNPN and SVGIG (reference sequence). CDR3 length equals 12 residues. The CDR3: CAWSETGGGYTF. DNA for the CDR3: TGTGCCTGGAGTGAGACAGGAGGTGGCTACACCTTC.

This clone was observed a handful of times. The chain employs TRBV6-6 and TRBJ1-2, with D possibly being TRBD1 (5 bases). V lost 4 bases and J lost 2, with 14 bases in between. In germline, CDR1 is MNHNY, CDR2 SVGAGI (reference sequence). The CDR3 consists of 15 residues. The CDR3 nucleotides read TGTGCCAGCAGTTTAGAAGGGAACAGGAACTATGGCTACACCTTC. Its protein is CASSLEGNRNYGYTF.

The CDR3 DNA sequence: TGTGCCAGCAGTCCCCGGGACAGGGGTCCCTACGAGCAGTACGTC. Translation gives CASSPRDRGPYEQYV. The rearrangement joins TRBV5-6 to TRBJ2-7; 10 bases agree with TRBD1. There are 15 residues in the CDR3. Germline values: CDR1 SGHDT, CDR2 YYEEEE. With 5 bases clipped from V and 2 bases from J, the junction kept 7 bases outside the gene matches.